This T cell receptor (beta chain) was found in a study of cytomegalovirus exposure and HLA in healthy donors. Looking at the study overall: An early data release held around 80 million unique TCRs from HLA-typed donors.

The CDR3 runs to 13 residues. Germline V CDR1 and CDR2: MDHEN, SYDVKM. V lost 1 base and J lost 6; bases outside the gene matches: 0. Notes on this clone: Its antigen is not known.

The study ran its PCR with 60 Vbeta and 13 Jbeta primers. TCRdb's table, derived via immunoSEQ multiplex PCR, lists solely in-frame clones and lacks some. The repertoire holds about 180,000 clones, with over 70% as singletons. Notes on the study in general: Later analysis found that TCR beta chains associated with HLA were more clonally expanded than other, equally common chains.

The receptor was isolated from a male donor in good health and CMV-seronegative. Sequenced: PBMCs. The gene calls are TRBV28 and TRBJ2-1, with TRBD2 matching over 7 bases. CDR3 residues: CASSLSGGNEQFF. CDR3 bases: TGTGCCAGCAGTTTATCGGGAGGCAATGAGCAGTTCTTC. The variable domain in full, completed from reference TRBV28 and TRBJ2-1, reads DVKVTQSSRYLVKRTGEKVFLECVQDMDHENMFWYRQDPGLGLRLIYFSYDVKMKEKGDIPEGYSVSREKKERFSLILESASTNQTSMYLCASSLSGGNEQFFGPGTRLTVL.